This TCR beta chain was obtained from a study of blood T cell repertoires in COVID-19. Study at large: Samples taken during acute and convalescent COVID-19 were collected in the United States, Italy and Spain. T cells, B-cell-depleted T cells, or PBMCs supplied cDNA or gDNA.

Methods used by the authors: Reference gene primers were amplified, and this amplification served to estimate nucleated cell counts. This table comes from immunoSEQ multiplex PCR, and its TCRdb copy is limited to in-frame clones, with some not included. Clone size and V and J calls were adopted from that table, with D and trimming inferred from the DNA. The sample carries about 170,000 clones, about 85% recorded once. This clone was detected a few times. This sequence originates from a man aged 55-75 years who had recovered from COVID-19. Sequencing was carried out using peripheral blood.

The CDR3 nucleotides are TGTGCCAGTAGCCCTGGGGCCGAAAGTTTGGAGCTGTTTTTT. It specifies CASSPGAESLELFF. V gene TRBV19 combines with J gene TRBJ2-2; perhaps TRBD1 as D (5 bases). The CDR3 is 14 amino acids. Germline assignment: CDR1 LNHDA and CDR2 SQIVND (reference sequence). Trimming pared 6 bases from V and 10 bases from J, leaving 18 bases between. Full variable domain (remainder filled in from reference TRBV19 and TRBJ2-2): DGGITQSPKYLFRKEGQNVTLSCEQNLNHDAMYWYRQDPGQGLRLIYYSQIVNDFQKGDIAEGYSVSREKKESFPLTVTSAQKNPTAFYLCASSPGAESLELFFGEGSRLTVL.